The 32 T cell receptor beta chains in this list originate from one sample, sequenced in a study of T cell changes during pregnancy in multiple sclerosis. Sequencing used immunoSEQ multiplex PCR; TCRdb keeps in-frame clones, though not all of them. The table has about 60,000 clones, 93% seen once. The sample in question was CD8+ T cells from peripheral blood mononuclear cells, obtained in the second trimester of pregnancy. The receptors derive from a female donor with multiple sclerosis, enrolled in a pregnancy study.

The V gene is TRBV5-1, the J gene TRBJ1-4, with 7 positions matching TRBD1. V was pared by 0 bases and J by 7 bases, with 6 bases of the junction left unmatched. There are 15 residues in the CDR3. Germline CDR1 and CDR2: SGHRS and YFSETQ. CDR3 residues: CASSLATGEGEKLFF. The DNA for the CDR3 is TGCGCCAGCAGCTTGGCCACAGGGGAAGGTGAAAAACTGTTTTTT.

This sequence joins TRBV14 and TRBJ2-1; the match to TRBD2 covers 14 bases. Per germline, CDR1 SGHDN and CDR2 FVKESK. CDR3 length: 19 amino acids. With 0 bases clipped from V and 7 bases from J, the junction kept 11 bases outside the gene matches. The CDR3 bases are TGTGCCAGCAGCCAAGATGACACCCGACTAGCGGGAGGGTTAAATGAGCAGTTCTTC. Protein product: CASSQDDTRLAGGLNEQFF.

Comments on this clone: Distinct nucleotide sequences in the sample also encode this CDR3. The V and J genes are TRBV19 and TRBJ1-1; D might be TRBD1 (5 bases). From germline, CDR1 is LNHDA and CDR2 SQIVND (reference sequence). The CDR3 extends over 13 amino acids. The germline V and J ends were trimmed by 5 bases and 4 bases, with 11 bases remaining between them. CDR3 protein: CASSSGGSTEAFF. The CDR3 DNA is TGTGCCAGTAGTTCGGGGGGAAGCACTGAAGCTTTCTTT.

V usage is TRBV6-4 and J usage is TRBJ1-1; D is uncertain. Germline values: CDR1 MRHNA, CDR2 SNTAGT. Trimming removed 6 bases at V and 0 bases at J, with 17 bases between. The CDR3 is made up of 16 amino acids. The CDR3 loop reads CASSPGEGTMNTEAFF. CDR3 nucleotide sequence: TGTGCCAGCAGCCCCGGGGAGGGTACAATGAACACTGAAGCTTTCTTT.

CDR3 protein: CAAATVAGAAYNEQFF. CDR3 coding DNA: TGTGCCGCTGCTACCGTAGCGGGAGCTGCCTACAATGAGCAGTTCTTC. V usage is TRBV27 and J usage is TRBJ2-1; TRBD2 matches at 9 bases. Per germline, CDR1 MNHEY and CDR2 SMNVEV (reference sequence). CDR3 length: 16 amino acids. The trim removed 11 bases at V and 2 bases at J, leaving 13 bases unmatched.

This clone was seen only once. The rearrangement uses TRBV19 and TRBJ1-1, with 7 bases that match TRBD1. The germline V gene has CDR1 LNHDA and CDR2 SQIVND (reference sequence). The CDR3 covers 14 residues. With 5 bases clipped from V and 2 bases from J, the junction kept 5 bases outside the gene matches. The CDR3 sequence: CASSPGQRNTEAFF. In DNA, the CDR3 is TGTGCCAGTAGTCCGGGACAGAGAAACACTGAAGCTTTCTTT.

Concerning this clone itself: The DNA is left out, because the CDR3 cannot be placed on it with certainty; the CDR3 is given as TCRdb lists it. This chain uses TRBV25-1 with TRBJ1-2; the D call of TRBD1 is as the table states it, not checked on the DNA. Germline lookup yields CDR1 MGHDK and CDR2 SYGVNS. The CDR3 has 14 residues if both end residues are counted. Here the CDR3 reads CASSTSEGDYGYTF.

V usage is TRBV9 and J usage is TRBJ2-1; 11 bases are shared with TRBD1. The V gene end was trimmed by 2 bases and the J gene end by 6 bases; junction bases not matched to a gene: 1. Germline assignment: CDR1 SGDLS and CDR2 YYNGEE. CDR3 length: 14 residues. The CDR3 nucleotides read TGTGCCAGCAGCGTCGGACAGGGGGCCAATGAGCAGTTCTTC. Translated, it gives CASSVGQGANEQFF.

The chain has TRBV6-5 and TRBJ2-2, with 12 bases that match TRBD2. CDR3 length equals 13 residues. Germline CDR1 and CDR2: MNHEY and SVGAGI. With V trimmed by 10 bases and J by 5 bases, 2 bases remained unmatched. The CDR3 DNA sequence: TGTGCCACCGGGACTAGCGGGACCGGGGAGCTGTTTTTT. Protein: CATGTSGTGELFF.

The genes are TRBV5-6 and TRBJ1-1; 7 bases line up with TRBD1. V trimming: 2 bases; J trimming: 4 bases; junction bases outside the gene matches: 5. CDR1 SGHDT and CDR2 YYEEEE come from the germline V gene. The CDR3 has 14 amino acids. CDR3 sequence (DNA): TGTGCCAGCAGCTTCGGTCAGGGGGGCACTGAAGCTTTCTTT. Amino acid sequence: CASSFGQGGTEAFF.

This clone was seen a single time. The chain joins TRBV19 to TRBJ2-7, with 16 bases that match TRBD2. The germline CDR1 and CDR2 sequences are LNHDA and SQIVND (reference sequence). This CDR3 spans 17 amino acids. V dropped 4 bases and J dropped 5; count of bases not matched to a gene: 8. CDR3 sequence (DNA): TGTGCCAGTAGTAGGGGACTAGCGGGAGGGCCGAAGGACGAGCAGTACTTC. Amino acids: CASSRGLAGGPKDEQYF. Based on the CDR3 plus reference TRBV19 and TRBJ2-7, the full variable domain is DGGITQSPKYLFRKEGQNVTLSCEQNLNHDAMYWYRQDPGQGLRLIYYSQIVNDFQKGDIAEGYSVSREKKESFPLTVTSAQKNPTAFYLCASSRGLAGGPKDEQYFGPGTRLTVT.

This clone was recorded only once. The V and J genes are TRBV6-5 and TRBJ1-2; tentatively, D is TRBD1 (5 bases). Germline V gene sequence: CDR1 MNHEY, CDR2 SVGAGI. The CDR3 contains 15 residues. The V end lost 4 bases, the J end lost 1 base, and 13 bases lay between the germline ends. CDR3 loop: CASSSGTGDNYGYTF. As DNA, the CDR3 is TGTGCCAGCAGTTCCGGGACGGGGGATAACTATGGCTACACCTTC.

The chain uses TRBV2 and TRBJ2-1, with 8 positions matching TRBD2. The CDR3 totals 17 residues. Losses at the gene ends were 5 bases for V and 1 base for J; bases not matched to a gene: 10. Per the germline V gene, CDR1 is SNHLY and CDR2 is FYNNEI. The CDR3 nucleotides are TGTGCCAGCAGTCTTCGGGTCGGCGGGAGGTCCTACAATGAGCAGTTCTTC. Its translation: CASSLRVGGRSYNEQFF.

This clone has just a few counts. The chain has TRBV28 and TRBJ2-1, with TRBD2 matching 9 bases. From germline, CDR1 is MDHEN and CDR2 SYDVKM. The CDR3 runs to 15 residues. Losses at the gene ends were 6 bases for V and 3 bases for J; bases not matched to a gene: 6. Here the CDR3 reads CASSLASGNYNEQFF. The CDR3 DNA sequence: TGTGCCAGCAGCTTGGCTAGCGGGAACTACAATGAGCAGTTCTTC. The whole variable domain, remainder taken from reference TRBV28 and TRBJ2-1, is DVKVTQSSRYLVKRTGEKVFLECVQDMDHENMFWYRQDPGLGLRLIYFSYDVKMKEKGDIPEGYSVSREKKERFSLILESASTNQTSMYLCASSLASGNYNEQFFGPGTRLTVL.

The chain combines TRBV5-6 with TRBJ2-7, with a possible D match to TRBD2 (5 bases). CDR1 and CDR2 from the germline V gene are SGHDT and YYEEEE. The V and J ends lost 1 base and 4 bases respectively, with 15 bases between them. The CDR3 sequence is 15 residues long. CDR3 sequence: CASSLSPGMGYEQYF. In nucleotides, the CDR3 is TGTGCCAGCAGCTTGTCCCCGGGGATGGGTTACGAGCAGTACTTC.

The chain is built from TRBV13 and TRBJ2-7; 10 nucleotides agree with TRBD1. This CDR3 spans 15 amino acids. V trimming: 5 bases; J trimming: 3 bases; junction bases outside the gene matches: 7. From germline, CDR1 is PRHDT and CDR2 FYEKMQ (reference sequence). CDR3 loop: CASSPGQGHSYEQYF. The CDR3 DNA sequence: TGTGCCAGCAGCCCGGGACAGGGGCATAGCTACGAGCAGTACTTC.

The J gene is TRBJ2-1, the V gene TRBV6-5; 9 nucleotides match TRBD1. The CDR3 loop spans 14 amino acids. Germline V gene data show CDR1 as MNHEY and CDR2 as SVGAGI. Losses at the gene ends were 9 bases for V and 6 bases for J; bases not matched to a gene: 9. CDR3 sequence reads: CARLGQGNTNEQFF. The CDR3 DNA is TGTGCCAGACTAGGACAGGGGAACACCAATGAGCAGTTCTTC.

The V gene is TRBV4-3, the J gene TRBJ1-1; 8 positions agree with TRBD1. This CDR3 is built from 14 residues. The germline V gene has CDR1 LGHNA and CDR2 YSLEER. After removal of 4 bases from V and 5 bases from J, the junction contained 6 bases not matched to a gene. CDR3 amino acids: CASSLWTGSTEAFF. The CDR3 DNA reads as TGCGCCAGCAGCCTCTGGACAGGGTCGACTGAAGCTTTCTTT.

The chain combines TRBV6-5 with TRBJ2-1; no reliable D call. The germline V and J ends were trimmed by 2 bases and 6 bases, with 8 bases remaining between them. Germline V gene lookup returns CDR1 MNHEY and CDR2 SVGAGI. The CDR3 loop spans 13 amino acids. Here the CDR3 DNA reads TGTGCCAGCAGTTACGCGCAAAGCAATGAGCAGTTCTTC. Translation gives CASSYAQSNEQFF.

The rearrangement joins TRBV19 to TRBJ2-1, with 7 positions matching TRBD2. J gave up 3 bases and V 3 bases, and 5 bases lay outside the gene matches. The CDR3 spans 15 residues. The germline gives CDR1 LNHDA, CDR2 SQIVND (reference sequence). The CDR3 protein is CASSIGLGFYNEQFF. Here the CDR3 DNA reads TGTGCCAGTAGTATTGGACTAGGCTTCTACAATGAGCAGTTCTTC.

This clone showed up just a few times. This rearrangement joins TRBV7-9 to TRBJ1-1; 9 nucleotides line up with TRBD1. The J segment lost 14 bases and the V segment lost 4 bases, leaving 8 bases of the junction unmatched. The CDR3 is 12 amino acids. Germline V gene data show CDR1 as SEHNR and CDR2 as FQNEAQ (reference sequence). DNA of the CDR3: TGTGCCAGCAGCTGGGGACAGGGAGGGGCGTTCTTT. This codes for CASSWGQGGAFF.

DNA of the CDR3: TGTGCCAGCAGCGTAGATGCAGGACTAGTTGGCCTCAATGAGCAGTTCTTC. Translation: CASSVDAGLVGLNEQFF. The chain links TRBV9 to TRBJ2-1; 7 bases match TRBD2. CDR1 and CDR2 (germline): SGDLS, YYNGEE. This CDR3 has 17 residues. With 0 bases clipped from V and 6 bases from J, the junction kept 12 bases outside the gene matches.

The J gene is TRBJ1-1, the V gene TRBV19; 9 nucleotides line up with TRBD1. Trimming took 5 bases from V and 6 from J; bases not matched to a gene: 4. The germline V gene has CDR1 LNHDA and CDR2 SQIVND (reference sequence). The CDR3 has 13 residues. DNA of the CDR3: TGTGCCAGTAGTTGGGGGGACAGGGCTGAAGCTTTCTTT. It encodes CASSWGDRAEAFF.

V gene TRBV30 combines with J gene TRBJ2-2; no firm D call. The CDR3 sequence is 13 residues long. Between the trimmed V and J ends, which lost 1 base and 4 bases, there was a span of 7 bases. Germline V lookup: CDR1 GTSNPN, CDR2 SVGIG (reference sequence). CDR3: CAWSAQSTGELFF. CDR3 sequence (DNA): TGTGCCTGGAGTGCCCAGTCCACCGGGGAGCTGTTTTTT. Together with reference TRBV30 and TRBJ2-2, the CDR3 gives the full variable domain: SQTIHQWPATLVQPVGSPLSLECTVEGTSNPNLYWYRQAAGRGLQLLFYSVGIGQISSEVPQNLSASRPQDRQFILSSKKLLLSDSGFYLCAWSAQSTGELFFGEGSRLTVL.

The chain combines TRBV28 with TRBJ2-7; the match to TRBD1 covers 9 bases. After removal of 3 bases from V and 2 bases from J, the junction contained 8 bases not matched to a gene. Germline-derived CDR1 and CDR2 are MDHEN and SYDVKM. The CDR3 covers 16 residues. CDR3 bases: TGTGCCAGCAGTTTCCGCCGGGACAGGGTAACCTACGAGCAGTACTTC. It encodes CASSFRRDRVTYEQYF. The full variable domain, with the rest looked up from reference TRBV28 and TRBJ2-7, is DVKVTQSSRYLVKRTGEKVFLECVQDMDHENMFWYRQDPGLGLRLIYFSYDVKMKEKGDIPEGYSVSREKKERFSLILESASTNQTSMYLCASSFRRDRVTYEQYFGPGTRLTVT.

The CDR3 reads CASSKGLAASTDTQYF. Here the CDR3 DNA reads TGTGCCAGCAGTAAGGGACTAGCAGCTAGCACAGATACGCAGTATTTT. The chain combines TRBV28 with TRBJ2-3; 9 positions match TRBD2. This CDR3 has 16 amino acids. Losses at the gene ends were 5 bases for V and 0 bases for J; bases not matched to a gene: 6. The germline gives CDR1 MDHEN, CDR2 SYDVKM.

This chain connects TRBV29-1 to TRBJ2-2; TRBD2 agrees at 9 bases. The CDR3 has 16 amino acids. V was pared by 0 bases and J by 5 bases, with 7 bases of the junction left unmatched. CDR1 is SQVTM and CDR2 is ANQGSEA in the germline V gene. The CDR3 nucleotides are TGCAGCGTTGAAGATTGGCGGGAGGGCCGGACCGGGGAGCTGTTTTTT. It codes for CSVEDWREGRTGELFF.

V is TRBV5-4 and J is TRBJ2-4; TRBD2 matches 8 bases. The V gene end was trimmed by 3 bases and the J gene end by 8 bases; junction bases not matched to a gene: 19. Germline V gives CDR1 SGHNT, CDR2 YYREEE (reference sequence). The CDR3 totals 18 residues. The CDR3: CASSSTRGSGIDSDIQYF. In nucleotides, the CDR3 is TGTGCCAGCAGCTCTACAAGGGGTAGCGGGATCGATAGTGACATTCAGTACTTC.

The chain employs TRBV6-1 and TRBJ1-2; 7 bases match TRBD1. Germline V CDR1 and CDR2: MNHNS, SASEGT. The length of the CDR3 is 12 residues. Germline trimming cut 8 bases from V and 5 bases from J; bases unmatched to any gene: 5. CDR3 DNA: TGTGCCAGCCCTGGACAGGTTTATGGCTACACCTTC. As protein: CASPGQVYGYTF.

This chain joins TRBV23-1 and TRBJ2-3; D is perhaps TRBD2 (5 bases). TRBV23-1 counts as an open reading frame of uncertain function. V dropped 5 bases and J dropped 1 base, with 10 bases sitting between them. The CDR3 runs 14 residues. The CDR3 protein is CASSWRKGTDTQYF. The CDR3 DNA follows: TGCGCCAGCAGTTGGAGGAAAGGCACAGATACGCAGTATTTT.

In nucleotides, the CDR3 is TGTGCCAGCAGGGACGGGATTAACAGAGAAGAGACCCAGTACTTC. Protein sequence: CASRDGINREETQYF. The J gene is TRBJ2-5, the V gene TRBV2; TRBD2 might be the D (5 bases). The germline V and J ends were trimmed by 6 bases and 3 bases, with 17 bases remaining between them. The CDR3 totals 15 residues. CDR1 SNHLY and CDR2 FYNNEI come from the germline V gene.

The CDR3, as DNA: TGCGCCAGCAGCCAAGATGCCAGGGATGGTGGCTACACCTTC. Protein: CASSQDARDGGYTF. This chain joins TRBV4-1 and TRBJ1-2; TRBD1 might be the D (5 bases). Germline loops: CDR1 MGHRA, CDR2 YSYEKL. The CDR3 sequence is 14 residues long. Trimming stripped 0 bases from V and 7 bases from J, with 12 bases between.